This TCR beta chain was sequenced for a study of blood T cell repertoires in COVID-19. Overall study context: There were acute and convalescent COVID-19 samples, and they came from the United States, Italy and Spain. Sources were T cells, B-cell-depleted T cells, or PBMCs; the material itself was cDNA or gDNA.

Germline CDR1 MNHNS, CDR2 SASEGT. V was clipped by 4 bases and J by 6 bases; unmatched bases: 11. This CDR3 is 16 amino acids long. In the authors' workflow: The authors estimated nucleated cell counts from reference gene primer amplification. TCRdb's table, derived via immunoSEQ multiplex PCR, lists solely in-frame clones and lacks some. Clone size and the V and J calls come from that table; the DNA yielded D and trimming. The sample holds roughly 280,000 clones, about 89% seen once. The chain couples TRBV6-1 to TRBJ2-1, with 8 positions matching TRBD2. The sample was peripheral blood. This receptor was obtained from a man in his forties with active or convalescent COVID-19. The DNA of the CDR3 is TGTGCCAGCAGTGTCCGAGCTAGCGGGCCCTCCAATGAGCAGTTCTTC. Its translation is CASSVRASGPSNEQFF.